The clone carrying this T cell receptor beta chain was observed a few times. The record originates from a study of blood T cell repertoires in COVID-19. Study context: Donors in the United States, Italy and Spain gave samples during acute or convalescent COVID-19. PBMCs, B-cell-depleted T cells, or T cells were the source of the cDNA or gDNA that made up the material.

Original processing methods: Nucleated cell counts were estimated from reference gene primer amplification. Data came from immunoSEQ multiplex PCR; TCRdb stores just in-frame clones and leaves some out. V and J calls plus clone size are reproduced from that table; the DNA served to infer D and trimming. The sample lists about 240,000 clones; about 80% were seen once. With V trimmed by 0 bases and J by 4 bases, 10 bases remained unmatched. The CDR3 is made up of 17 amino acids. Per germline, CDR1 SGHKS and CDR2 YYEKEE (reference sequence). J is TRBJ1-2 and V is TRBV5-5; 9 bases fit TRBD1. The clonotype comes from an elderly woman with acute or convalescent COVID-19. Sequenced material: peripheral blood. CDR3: CASSLESGTGRAYGYTF. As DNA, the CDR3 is TGTGCCAGCAGCTTGGAGTCCGGGACAGGGAGAGCCTATGGCTACACCTTC.